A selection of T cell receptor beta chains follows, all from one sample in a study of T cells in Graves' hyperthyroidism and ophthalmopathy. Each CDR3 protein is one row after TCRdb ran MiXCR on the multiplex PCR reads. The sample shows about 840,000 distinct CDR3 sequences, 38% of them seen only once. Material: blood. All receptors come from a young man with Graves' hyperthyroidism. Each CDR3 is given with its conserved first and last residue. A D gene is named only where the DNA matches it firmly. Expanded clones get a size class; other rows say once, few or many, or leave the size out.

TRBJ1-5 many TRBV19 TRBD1 TGTGCCAGTAGTATAGGGACAGGGTTTCAGCCCCAGCATTTT CASSIGTGFQPQHF
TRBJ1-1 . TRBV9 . TGTGCCAGCAGCGTAGGACCGGGAGAGGACTTCACTGAAGCTTTCTTT CASSVGPGEDFTEAFF
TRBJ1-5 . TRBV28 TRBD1 TGTGCCAGCAGCCGACAGGGGGTTAGCAATCAGCCCCAGCATTTT CASSRQGVSNQPQHF
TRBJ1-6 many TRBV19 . TGTGCCAGTAGAGAGGGGCAGAATTCACCCCTCCACTTT CASREGQNSPLHF
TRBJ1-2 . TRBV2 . TGTGCCAGCAGTGAAGTTCAGCGGGGCTACACCTTC CASSEVQRGYTF
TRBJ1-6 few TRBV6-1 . TGTGCCAGCAGTGTGTTGGGGGACGTGAGCTCCTATAATTCACCCCTCCACTTT CASSVLGDVSSYNSPLHF
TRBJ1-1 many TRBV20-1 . TGCAGTGCTATAGGGGGTGAAGCTTTCTTT CSAIGGEAFF
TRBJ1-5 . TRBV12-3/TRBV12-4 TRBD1 TGTGTCAGCAGTTTGGGGACAGGGGGTCAGCCCCAGCATTTT CVSSLGTGGQPQHF
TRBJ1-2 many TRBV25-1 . TGTGCCAGCAGTGAATACGCAGCTAACTATGGCTACACCTTC CASSEYAANYGYTF
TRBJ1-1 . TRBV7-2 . TGTGCCAGCAGCAGGACACCTCCATTTGCGGCTTTCTTT CASSRTPPFAAFF
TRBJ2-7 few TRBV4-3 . TGCGCCAGCAGCCAAGAGCCTATCGAATGGGCGAACGAGCAGTACTTC CASSQEPIEWANEQYF
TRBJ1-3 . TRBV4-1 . TGCGCCAGCAGCCAACAGGGTATTGGAAACACCATATATTTT CASSQQGIGNTIYF
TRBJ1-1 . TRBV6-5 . TGTGCCAGCAGTTGGTCGGAGGGTACTGAAGCTTTCTTT CASSWSEGTEAFF
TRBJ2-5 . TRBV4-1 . TGCGCCAGCAGCCAAGATTTCGAAGAGACCCAGTACTTC CASSQDFEETQYF
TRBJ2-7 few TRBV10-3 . TGTGCCATCAGTGAGTCTGGGCAGGTTGCCTACGAGCAGTACTTC CAISESGQVAYEQYF
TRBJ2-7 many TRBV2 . TGTGCCAGCAGTGAATACAGATCCTACGAGCAGTACTTC CASSEYRSYEQYF
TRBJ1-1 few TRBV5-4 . TGTGCCAGCAGCCTCGTGGAGAGGACTGAAGCTTTCTTT CASSLVERTEAFF
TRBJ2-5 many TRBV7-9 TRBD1 TGTGCCAGTTGCGAGGGGGCAGAGACCCAGTACTTC CASCEGAETQYF
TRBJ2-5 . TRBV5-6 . TGTGCCACCCAGGGGGGACCCGAAGAGACCCAGTACTTC CATQGGPEETQYF
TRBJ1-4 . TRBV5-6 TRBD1 TGTGCCAGCAGCCGAGTCCGGGACAGCACTACTAAACTGTTTTTT CASSRVRDSTTKLFF
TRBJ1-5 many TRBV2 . TGTGCCAGCACCGATGCAGGGGACTCCGGGCCCCAGCATTTT CASTDAGDSGPQHF
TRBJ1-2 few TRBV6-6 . TGTGCCAGCAGTCCGGCGGCAACCCCGTCCTTCTATGGCTACACCTTC CASSPAATPSFYGYTF
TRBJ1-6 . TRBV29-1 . TGCAGCGTTGTCGGGGGAAGCGGCTCCTATAATTCACCCCTCCACTTT CSVVGGSGSYNSPLHF
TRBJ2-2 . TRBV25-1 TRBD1 TGTGCTAGAGTTTTGGGACAGGGTTCCGGGGAGCTGTTTTTT CARVLGQGSGELFF
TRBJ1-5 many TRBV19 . TGTGCCAGTAATCCCAGGGGATGGAATCAGCCCCAGCATTTT CASNPRGWNQPQHF
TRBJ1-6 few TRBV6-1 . TGTGCCAGCAAGGAGGGGAACAATTCACCCCTCCACTTT CASKEGNNSPLHF
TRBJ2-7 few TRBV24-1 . TGTGCCACCAGTGATTTGGGCTGGAAGAGCTCCTACGAGCAGTACTTC CATSDLGWKSSYEQYF
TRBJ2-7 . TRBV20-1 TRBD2 TGCAGTGCAACTTCGGGGACTAGCGGCTCCTACGAGCAGTACTTC CSATSGTSGSYEQYF
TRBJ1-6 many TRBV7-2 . TGTGCCAGCAGCTTAGTCCAGCTGGGGAATTCACCCCTCCACTTT CASSLVQLGNSPLHF
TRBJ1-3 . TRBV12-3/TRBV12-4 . TGTGCCAGCAGTTTAGGGCAGGGTGGAACCACCATATATTTT CASSLGQGGTTIYF
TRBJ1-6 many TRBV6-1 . TGTGCCAGCAGTGGAAGGGATAGTTCACCCCTCCACTTT CASSGRDSSPLHF
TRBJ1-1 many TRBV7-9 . TGTGCCAGCAGCCGGGACACTACGGCTGAAGCTTTCTTT CASSRDTTAEAFF
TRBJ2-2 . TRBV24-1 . TGTGCCACCAGTGACCCCCTTGGGGCGACCGGGGAGCTGTTTTTT CATSDPLGATGELFF